The source of this T cell receptor beta chain is a study of shared clonotypes between healthy human individuals. The data were produced by immunoSEQ multiplex PCR, yet TCRdb's version contains in-frame clones alone and is incomplete. Of roughly 2.2 million clones in the sample, approximately 93% were seen once. The sequenced sample consisted of naive CD4+ T cells from PBMCs. Noted subset: CD45RA+ positively selected. This TCR was recovered from a man aged 18-30 years in good health. Some clones in this sample may be carry-over from other donors' samples.

CDR3 in amino acids: CASSLGSSIQYF. As DNA, the CDR3 is TGTGCCAGCAGCTTGGGCAGCAGCATTCAGTACTTC. The chain is built from TRBV7-2 and TRBJ2-4; D is unresolved. The V end was cut by 3 bases, the J end by 9 bases, with 9 bases between. Germline CDR1 SGHTA, CDR2 FQGNSA. The CDR3 sequence is 12 residues long.